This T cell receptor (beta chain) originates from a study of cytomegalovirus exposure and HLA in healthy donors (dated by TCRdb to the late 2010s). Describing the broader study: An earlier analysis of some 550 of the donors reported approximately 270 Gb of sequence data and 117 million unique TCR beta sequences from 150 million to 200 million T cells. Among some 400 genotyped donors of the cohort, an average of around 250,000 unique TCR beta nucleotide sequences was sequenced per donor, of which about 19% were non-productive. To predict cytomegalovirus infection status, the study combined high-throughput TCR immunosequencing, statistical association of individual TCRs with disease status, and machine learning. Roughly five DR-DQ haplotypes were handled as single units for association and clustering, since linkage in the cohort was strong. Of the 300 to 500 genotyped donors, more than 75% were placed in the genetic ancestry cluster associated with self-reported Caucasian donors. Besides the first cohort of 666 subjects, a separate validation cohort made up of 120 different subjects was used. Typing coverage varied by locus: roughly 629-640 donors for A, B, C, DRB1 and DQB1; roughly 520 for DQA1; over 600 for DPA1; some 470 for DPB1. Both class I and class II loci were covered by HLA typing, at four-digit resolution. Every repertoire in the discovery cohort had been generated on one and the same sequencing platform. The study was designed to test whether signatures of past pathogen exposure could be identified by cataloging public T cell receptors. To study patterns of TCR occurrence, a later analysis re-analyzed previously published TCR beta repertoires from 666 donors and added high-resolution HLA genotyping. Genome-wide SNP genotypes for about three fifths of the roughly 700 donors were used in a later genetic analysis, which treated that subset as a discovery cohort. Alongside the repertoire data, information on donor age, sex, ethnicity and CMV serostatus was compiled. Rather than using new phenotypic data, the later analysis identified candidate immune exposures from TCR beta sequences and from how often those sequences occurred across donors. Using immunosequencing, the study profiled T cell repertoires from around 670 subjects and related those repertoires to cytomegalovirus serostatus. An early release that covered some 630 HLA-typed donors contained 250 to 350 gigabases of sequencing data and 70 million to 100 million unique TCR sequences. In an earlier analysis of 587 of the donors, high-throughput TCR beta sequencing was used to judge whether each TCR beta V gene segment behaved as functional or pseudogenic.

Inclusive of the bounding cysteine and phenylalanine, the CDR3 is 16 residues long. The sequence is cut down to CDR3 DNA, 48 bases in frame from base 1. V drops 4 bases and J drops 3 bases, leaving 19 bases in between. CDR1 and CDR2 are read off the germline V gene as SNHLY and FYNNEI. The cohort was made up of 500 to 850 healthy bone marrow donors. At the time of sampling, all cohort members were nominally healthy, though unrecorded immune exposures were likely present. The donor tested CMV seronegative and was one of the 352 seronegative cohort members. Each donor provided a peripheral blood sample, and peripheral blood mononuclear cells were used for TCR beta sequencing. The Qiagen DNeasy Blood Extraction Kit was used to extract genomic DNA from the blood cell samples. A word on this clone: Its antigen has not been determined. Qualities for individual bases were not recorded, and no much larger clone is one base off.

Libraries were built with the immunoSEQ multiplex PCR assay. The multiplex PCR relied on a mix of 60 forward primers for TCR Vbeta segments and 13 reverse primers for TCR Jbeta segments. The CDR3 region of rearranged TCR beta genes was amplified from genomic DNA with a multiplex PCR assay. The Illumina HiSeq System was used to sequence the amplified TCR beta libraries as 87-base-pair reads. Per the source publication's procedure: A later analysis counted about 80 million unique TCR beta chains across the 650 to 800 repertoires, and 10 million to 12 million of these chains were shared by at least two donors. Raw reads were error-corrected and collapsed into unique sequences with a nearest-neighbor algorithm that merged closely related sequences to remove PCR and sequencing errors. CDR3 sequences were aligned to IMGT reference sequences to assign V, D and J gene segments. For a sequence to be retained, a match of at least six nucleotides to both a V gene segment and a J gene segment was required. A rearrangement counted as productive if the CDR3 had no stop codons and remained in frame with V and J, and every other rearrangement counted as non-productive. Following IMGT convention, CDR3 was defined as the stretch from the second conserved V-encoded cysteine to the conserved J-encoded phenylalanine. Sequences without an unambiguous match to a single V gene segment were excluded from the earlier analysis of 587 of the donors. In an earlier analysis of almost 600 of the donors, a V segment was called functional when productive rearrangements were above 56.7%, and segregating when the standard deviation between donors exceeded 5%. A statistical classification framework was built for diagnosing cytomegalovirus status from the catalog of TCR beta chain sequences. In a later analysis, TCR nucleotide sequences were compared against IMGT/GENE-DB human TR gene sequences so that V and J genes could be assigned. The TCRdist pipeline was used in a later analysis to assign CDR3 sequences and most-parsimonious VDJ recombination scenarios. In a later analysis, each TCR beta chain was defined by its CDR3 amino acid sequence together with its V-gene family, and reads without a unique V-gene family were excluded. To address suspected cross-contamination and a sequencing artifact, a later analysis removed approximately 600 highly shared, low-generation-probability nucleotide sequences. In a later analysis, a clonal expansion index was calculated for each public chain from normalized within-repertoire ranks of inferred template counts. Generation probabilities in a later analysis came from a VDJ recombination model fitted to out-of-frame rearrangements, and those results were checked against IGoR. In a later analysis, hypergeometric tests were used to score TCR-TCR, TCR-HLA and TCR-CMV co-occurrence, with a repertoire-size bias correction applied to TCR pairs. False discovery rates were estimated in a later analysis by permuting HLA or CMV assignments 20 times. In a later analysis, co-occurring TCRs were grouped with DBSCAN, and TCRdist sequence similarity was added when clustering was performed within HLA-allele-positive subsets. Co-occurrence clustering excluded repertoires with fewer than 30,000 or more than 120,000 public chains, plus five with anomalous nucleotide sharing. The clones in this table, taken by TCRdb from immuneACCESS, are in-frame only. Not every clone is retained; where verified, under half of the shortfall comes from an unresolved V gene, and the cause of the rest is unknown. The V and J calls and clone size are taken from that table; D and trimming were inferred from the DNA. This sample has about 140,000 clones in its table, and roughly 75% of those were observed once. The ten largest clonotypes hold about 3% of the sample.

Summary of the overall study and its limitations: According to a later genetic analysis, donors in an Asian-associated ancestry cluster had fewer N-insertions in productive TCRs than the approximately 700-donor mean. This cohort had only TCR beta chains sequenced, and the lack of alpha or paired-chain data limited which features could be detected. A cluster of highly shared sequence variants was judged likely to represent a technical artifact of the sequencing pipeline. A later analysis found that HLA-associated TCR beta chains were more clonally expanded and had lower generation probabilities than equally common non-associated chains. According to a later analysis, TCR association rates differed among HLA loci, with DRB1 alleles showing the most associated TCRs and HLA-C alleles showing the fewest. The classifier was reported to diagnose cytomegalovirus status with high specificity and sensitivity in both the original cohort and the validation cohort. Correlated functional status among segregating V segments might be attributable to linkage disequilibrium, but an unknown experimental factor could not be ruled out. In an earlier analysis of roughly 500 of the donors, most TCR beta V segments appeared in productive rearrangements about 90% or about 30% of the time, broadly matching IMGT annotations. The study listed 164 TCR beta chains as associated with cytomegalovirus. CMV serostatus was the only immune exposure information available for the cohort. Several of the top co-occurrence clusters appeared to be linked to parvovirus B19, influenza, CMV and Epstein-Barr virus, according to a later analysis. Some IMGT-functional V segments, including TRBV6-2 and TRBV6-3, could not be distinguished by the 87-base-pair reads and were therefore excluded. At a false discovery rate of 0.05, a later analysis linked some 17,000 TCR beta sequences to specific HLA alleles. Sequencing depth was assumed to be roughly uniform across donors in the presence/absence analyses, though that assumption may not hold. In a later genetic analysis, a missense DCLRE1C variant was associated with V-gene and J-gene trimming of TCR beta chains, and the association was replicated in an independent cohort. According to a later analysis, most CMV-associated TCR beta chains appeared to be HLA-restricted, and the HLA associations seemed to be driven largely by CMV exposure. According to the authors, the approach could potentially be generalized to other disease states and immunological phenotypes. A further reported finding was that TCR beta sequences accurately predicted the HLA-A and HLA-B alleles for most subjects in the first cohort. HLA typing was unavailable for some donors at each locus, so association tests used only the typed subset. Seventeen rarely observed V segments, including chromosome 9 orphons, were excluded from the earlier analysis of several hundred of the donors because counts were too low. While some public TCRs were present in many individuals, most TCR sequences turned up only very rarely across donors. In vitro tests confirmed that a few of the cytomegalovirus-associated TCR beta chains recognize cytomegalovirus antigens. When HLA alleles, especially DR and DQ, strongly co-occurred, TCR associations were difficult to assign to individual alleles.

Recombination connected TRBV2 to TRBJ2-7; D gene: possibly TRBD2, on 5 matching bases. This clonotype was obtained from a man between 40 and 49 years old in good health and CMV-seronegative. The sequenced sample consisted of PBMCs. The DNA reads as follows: TGTGCCAGCAGTGGGATGGACTTGGACTTCCACTACGAGCAGTACTTC. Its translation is CASSGMDLDFHYEQYF.